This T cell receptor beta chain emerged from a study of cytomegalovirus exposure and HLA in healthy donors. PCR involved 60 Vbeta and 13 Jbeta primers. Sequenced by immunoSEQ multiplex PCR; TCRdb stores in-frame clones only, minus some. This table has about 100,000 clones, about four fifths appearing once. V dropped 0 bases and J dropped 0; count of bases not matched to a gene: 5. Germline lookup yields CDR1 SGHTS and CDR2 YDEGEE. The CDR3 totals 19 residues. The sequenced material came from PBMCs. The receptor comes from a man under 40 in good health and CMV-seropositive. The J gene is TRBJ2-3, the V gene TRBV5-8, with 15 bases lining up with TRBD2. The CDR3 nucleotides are TGTGCCAGCAGCTTGGAGGGGACTAGCGGGGGGCAGAGCACAGATACGCAGTATTTT. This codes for CASSLEGTSGGQSTDTQYF.